The 23 T cell receptor beta chains in this list originate from one sample, sequenced in a study of beta chain features in type 1 diabetes. Reverse transcription of all isolated RNA meant that expressed TCRB transcripts were sequenced. TCRdb's copy holds only in-frame clones and misses some; the assay was immunoSEQ multiplex PCR. The data contain approximately 170,000 clones, 7% to 10% of them singletons. Material for sequencing was central memory CD4+ T cells from blood. Receptors were obtained from a woman between 18 and 29 years old in good health.

In its sample, this clone was seen a few times. CDR3 protein: CASSRTSGSYEQFF. The CDR3 bases are TGTGCCAGCAGCCGGACTAGCGGGAGCTATGAGCAGTTCTTC. The chain is built from TRBV7-2 and TRBJ2-1, with 13 bases matching TRBD2. V shed 5 bases, J shed 8 bases, and the junction held 3 bases outside the gene matches. The V gene's germline CDR1 is SGHTA and CDR2 FQGNSA. The CDR3 spans 14 residues.

This clone occurred many times. V and J are TRBV7-9 and TRBJ2-4, with D tentatively TRBD1 (6 bases). Per the germline V gene, CDR1 is SEHNR and CDR2 is FQNEAQ (reference sequence). Trimming pared 5 bases from V and 7 bases from J, leaving 15 bases between. There are 14 residues in the CDR3. In DNA form, the CDR3 reads TGTGCCAGCAGCCCGGGCGTTACAGGGAACATTCAGTACTTC. Translated: CASSPGVTGNIQYF.

This chain joins TRBV11-2 and TRBJ2-7; a possible D gene is TRBD2 (6 bases). This CDR3 comprises 13 residues. The V gene's germline CDR1 is SGHAT and CDR2 FQNNGV. The ends were cut back, 5 bases at V and 4 bases at J, with 12 bases in the middle. In DNA form, the CDR3 reads TGTGCCAGCAGCGTCGGGACTTTATACGAGCAGTACTTC. Protein sequence: CASSVGTLYEQYF.

This clone was counted only a few times. V gene TRBV5-1 combines with J gene TRBJ2-3, with TRBD2 as a possible D gene (6 bases). CDR3 size: 14 residues. With 7 bases removed from V and 1 base from J, the gap between germline ends came to 13 bases. The germline gives CDR1 SGHRS, CDR2 YFSETQ. The CDR3: CASRRESGTDTQYF. The CDR3 DNA reads as TGCGCCAGCCGACGGGAGTCTGGCACAGATACGCAGTATTTT.

Relative to its sample, this clone is medium-sized (0.01 to 0.1%). V gene TRBV30 combines with J gene TRBJ1-2; D may be TRBD1 (5 bases). The germline V gene has CDR1 GTSNPN and CDR2 SVGIG (reference sequence). V shed 3 bases and J shed 3 bases, with 14 bases lying between them. The CDR3 consists of 14 residues. CDR3 nucleotide sequence: TGTGCCTGGAGCCATCCAGGGTACTACTATGGCTACACCTTC. Residues: CAWSHPGYYYGYTF.

The chain is built from TRBV30 and TRBJ1-2; 7 nucleotides line up with TRBD1. The CDR3 loop spans 14 amino acids. V lost 2 bases, J lost 4 bases, and 7 bases stayed unmatched. Germline lookup yields CDR1 GTSNPN and CDR2 SVGIG (reference sequence). CDR3 bases: TGTGCCTGGAGTTTTAACAGGGGTCCCTATGGCTACACCTTC. Translation: CAWSFNRGPYGYTF.

This clone has a handful of counts. For the CDR3, the DNA is TGCGCCAGCAGCTTAATCTCCGCGGGTAATGAGCAGTTCTTC. It encodes CASSLISAGNEQFF. The chain recombines TRBV5-1 with TRBJ2-1, with D possibly matching TRBD2 (5 bases). V was shortened by 2 bases and J by 7 bases, with 13 bases between the two germline ends. This CDR3 comprises 14 residues. The germline V gene has CDR1 SGHRS and CDR2 YFSETQ.

The gene calls are TRBV5-1 and TRBJ2-1; tentatively, D is TRBD2 (5 bases). The CDR3 consists of 17 residues. Germline V gene sequence: CDR1 SGHRS, CDR2 YFSETQ. Trimming shortened V by 0 bases and J by 8 bases, and 21 bases separated the two germline ends. The CDR3 DNA reads TGCGCCAGCAGCTTGGGGGTAGTGGGGAGCGGTGGAGATGAGCAGTTCTTC. Protein: CASSLGVVGSGGDEQFF.

This chain uses TRBV5-4 with TRBJ1-3; 8 bases align to TRBD1. Germline V gene lookup returns CDR1 SGHNT and CDR2 YYREEE (reference sequence). This CDR3 has 16 amino acids. V lost 0 bases, J lost 4 bases, and 6 bases stayed unmatched. CDR3 loop: CASSLETGDPGNTIYF. DNA for the CDR3: TGTGCCAGCAGCTTGGAGACAGGGGATCCAGGAAACACCATATATTTT.

The chain recombines TRBV2 with TRBJ2-2; D gene unclear. Deletions cut 9 bases from V and 6 bases from J, with 17 bases between. Germline lookup yields CDR1 SNHLY and CDR2 FYNNEI. The CDR3 is 14 amino acids. The DNA for the CDR3 is TGTGCCAGACGGAAATCCGGAAGCGCCGGGGAGCTGTTTTTT. It yields the protein CARRKSGSAGELFF.

The chain links TRBV10-3 to TRBJ1-1, with a weak D call TRBD1 (6 bases). V shed 6 bases and J shed 0 bases, with 17 bases lying between them. The CDR3 runs 16 residues. Germline values: CDR1 ENHRY, CDR2 SYGVKD. The CDR3 DNA follows: TGTGCCATCAGCGACAGGTCCTTCTCCTTGAACACTGAAGCTTTCTTT. Amino acid sequence: CAISDRSFSLNTEAFF.

The gene calls are TRBV7-2 and TRBJ2-7; the D gene is possibly TRBD2 (5 bases). The V end lost 5 bases, the J end lost 2 bases, and 13 bases lay between the germline ends. In germline, CDR1 is SGHTA, CDR2 FQGNSA. This CDR3 has 14 residues. CDR3 nucleotide sequence: TGTGCCAGCAGCCCCGGACTGATTACCTACGAGCAGTACTTC. As protein: CASSPGLITYEQYF.

This clone appeared a few times. The chain carries TRBV5-1 and TRBJ2-5; 7 positions match TRBD1. Germline trimming cut 0 bases from V and 5 bases from J; bases unmatched to any gene: 7. The germline CDR1 and CDR2 sequences are SGHRS and YFSETQ. The CDR3 runs to 15 residues. The CDR3 loop reads CASSLGSSRGETQYF. The CDR3 DNA reads as TGCGCCAGCAGCTTGGGCTCCTCCAGGGGGGAGACCCAGTACTTC.

The genes are TRBV30 and TRBJ2-5; TRBD2 agrees at 9 bases. The CDR3 has 14 amino acids. Germline V CDR1 and CDR2: GTSNPN, SVGIG (reference sequence). Unmatched junction bases numbered 3, after V lost 0 bases and J lost 4 bases. The CDR3 spells CAWSVGAGGETQYF. CDR3 bases: TGTGCCTGGAGTGTAGGAGCGGGAGGAGAGACCCAGTACTTC.

In this sample, this clone turned up a few times. This chain links TRBV5-6 with TRBJ2-5; no definite D call. This CDR3 has 12 amino acids. V was cut by 4 bases and J by 4 bases, with 8 bases left in between. Germline V gene data show CDR1 as SGHDT and CDR2 as YYEEEE. CDR3 in amino acids: CASSQTLETQYF. The DNA of the CDR3 is TGTGCCAGCAGCCAGACTCTAGAGACCCAGTACTTC.

This clone was counted a few times. CDR3 nucleotides: TGTGCCAGCATAGTCACAGGGGGGAACATTCAGTACTTC. Translating gives CASIVTGGNIQYF. The chain uses TRBV2 and TRBJ2-4; 8 nucleotides agree with TRBD1. Unmatched junction bases numbered 6, after V lost 7 bases and J lost 7 bases. This CDR3 is 13 amino acids long. Germline V gene data show CDR1 as SNHLY and CDR2 as FYNNEI.

This clone was counted a few times. The chain combines TRBV30 with TRBJ2-3, with 8 bases identical to TRBD1. Looked up from germline, CDR1 is GTSNPN and CDR2 is SVGIG (reference sequence). This CDR3 comprises 16 residues. J was trimmed by 3 bases and V by 2 bases; bases with no gene match: 10. In DNA form, the CDR3 reads TGTGCCTGGAGTACCGGACAGGGCGGGATAACAGATACGCAGTATTTT. It specifies CAWSTGQGGITDTQYF.

CDR3 protein: CASSRDRGPGGYGYTF. Here the CDR3 DNA reads TGTGCCAGTAGTCGGGACAGGGGGCCAGGAGGCTATGGCTACACCTTC. The V call is TRBV19, the J call TRBJ1-2; 12 positions agree with TRBD1. V shed 5 bases, J shed 4 bases, and the junction held 8 bases outside the gene matches. Germline CDR1 LNHDA, CDR2 SQIVND (reference sequence). The CDR3 runs 16 residues.

This clone was seen many times. The chain carries TRBV6-5 and TRBJ1-2, with 7 bases that match TRBD1. Germline V gene data show CDR1 as MNHEY and CDR2 as SVGAGI. Trimming cost V 4 bases and J 8 bases; bases outside gene matches: 10. CDR3 size: 14 residues. The CDR3 nucleotides read TGTGCCAGCAGTTTGTTGGGACAGAGTGGCGGCTACACCTTC. Protein product: CASSLLGQSGGYTF.

The chain uses TRBV25-1 and TRBJ2-3, with D possibly TRBD2 on 7 matching bases. Per germline, CDR1 MGHDK and CDR2 SYGVNS. Trimming took 6 bases from V and 1 from J, leaving 11 bases between them. The CDR3 has 14 residues. The CDR3 region is CASREGGGTDTQYF. CDR3 coding DNA: TGTGCCAGCAGGGAGGGGGGGGGCACAGATACGCAGTATTTT. Filled out from reference TRBV25-1 and TRBJ2-3, the complete variable domain reads EADIYQTPRYLVIGTGKKITLECSQTMGHDKMYWYQQDPGMELHLIHYSYGVNSTEKGDLSSESTVSRIRTEHFPLTLESARPSHTSQYLCASREGGGTDTQYFGPGTRLTVL.

This clone has more than one count but fewer than ten. The chain links TRBV4-1 to TRBJ1-2; 8 positions match TRBD1. Germline V gene lookup returns CDR1 MGHRA and CDR2 YSYEKL. The CDR3 sequence is 16 residues long. J lost 1 base, V lost 3 bases, and 7 bases had no gene match. CDR3 in DNA: TGCGCCAGCAGCCAGGGGGGGACAGGATTTAACTATGGCTACACCTTC. Protein: CASSQGGTGFNYGYTF.

The chain uses TRBV2 and TRBJ2-5; D call uncertain. In germline, CDR1 is SNHLY, CDR2 FYNNEI. This CDR3 spans 14 amino acids. V lost 1 base, J lost 4 bases, and 10 bases lay in between. The CDR3 sequence is CASSEDVQIETQYF. DNA for the CDR3: TGTGCCAGCAGTGAAGATGTACAGATAGAGACCCAGTACTTC.

The sample holds a few counts of this clone. The CDR3 protein is CASWDGGTNTEAFF. The CDR3 bases are TGTGCCAGCTGGGACGGGGGGACCAACACTGAAGCTTTCTTT. The rearrangement uses TRBV6-5 and TRBJ1-1; TRBD1 might be the D (5 bases). V was trimmed by 8 bases and J by 2 bases, leaving 15 bases between them. The CDR3 is 14 amino acids. Germline values: CDR1 MNHEY, CDR2 SVGAGI.